The rows below give T cell receptor beta chains drawn from one sample of a study of blood T cells in healthy people across ages. Using its own MiXCR run on the 5' RACE reads, TCRdb lists one record per CDR3 protein. The table lists under 1,000,000 distinct CDR3 sequences, under 40% of them singletons. The sample consisted of blood. The receptor source for this set is a man between 18 and 29 years old in good health. Each CDR3 is given with its conserved first and last residue. The D gene is left open where the match is weak. Not every row has a clone size; where given, it reads once, few, many or a size class.

abundance,v_gene,d_gene,j_gene,CDR3aa,CDR3nt
NA,TRBV20-1,NA,TRBJ2-3,CSAEKVQGPTDTQYF,TGCAGTGCCGAGAAGGTCCAGGGCCCCACAGATACGCAGTATTTT
many,TRBV6-5,TRBD1,TRBJ2-5,CASSRTGYQETQYF,TGTGCCAGCAGCCGGACAGGGTACCAAGAGACCCAGTACTTC
NA,TRBV27,TRBD1,TRBJ2-2,CASSTLRTGGKAGELFF,TGTGCCAGCAGTACTCTCCGGACAGGGGGCAAGGCCGGGGAGCTGTTTTTT
NA,TRBV28,NA,TRBJ1-2,CASRRLRDNYGYTF,TGTGCCAGCCGACGACTGAGGGATAACTATGGCTACACCTTC
NA,TRBV12-3/TRBV12-4,TRBD1,TRBJ2-5,CASGDRGGSTQETQYF,TGTGCCAGCGGGGACAGGGGTGGGTCGACTCAAGAGACCCAGTACTTC
few,TRBV6-5,NA,TRBJ2-3,CATGSSGGTQYF,TGTGCCACCGGGTCTTCCGGGGGTACGCAGTATTTT
once,TRBV10-3,TRBD2,TRBJ2-5,CAITHSGGQETQYF,TGTGCCATCACCCATAGCGGGGGCCAAGAGACCCAGTACTTC
NA,TRBV27,TRBD1,TRBJ1-4,CASSRRGQANEKLFF,TGTGCCAGCAGTCGAAGAGGACAGGCTAATGAAAAACTGTTTTTT
NA,TRBV6-2/TRBV6-3,NA,TRBJ2-1,CASSSATVDPYNEQFF,TGTGCCAGCAGTAGCGCGACGGTTGATCCTTACAATGAGCAGTTCTTC
many,TRBV6-2/TRBV6-3,NA,TRBJ2-3,CASSYGGTTTTTDTQYF,TGTGCCAGCAGTTACGGGGGGACCACGACGACGACAGATACGCAGTATTTT
few,TRBV4-2,TRBD2,TRBJ2-7,CASSQDRGGAANSAYEQYF,TGTGCCAGCAGCCAAGATCGGGGGGGCGCCGCCAACTCCGCCTACGAGCAGTACTTC
NA,TRBV29-1,NA,TRBJ1-2,CSGKDGGYGYTF,TGCAGCGGCAAGGACGGTGGGTATGGCTACACCTTC
NA,TRBV25-1,NA,TRBJ1-2,CASSPSRGSNYGYTF,TGTGCCAGCAGTCCTAGCAGGGGATCTAACTATGGCTACACCTTC
few,TRBV7-2,NA,TRBJ1-4,CASREGRGAGEKLFF,TGTGCCAGCAGAGAAGGGCGGGGGGCAGGTGAAAAACTGTTTTTT
many,TRBV4-3,NA,TRBJ2-1,CASSHPGLGNEQFF,TGCGCCAGCAGCCACCCGGGACTCGGCAATGAGCAGTTCTTC
NA,TRBV3-1,NA,TRBJ2-7,CASNQGLGDEQYF,TGTGCCAGCAACCAAGGATTAGGGGACGAGCAGTACTTC
many,TRBV12-3/TRBV12-4,NA,TRBJ2-5,CASSPGTQETQYF,TGTGCCAGCAGTCCCGGGACACAAGAGACCCAGTACTTC
NA,TRBV20-1,TRBD1,TRBJ1-5,CSAEPDRANSNQPQHF,TGCAGTGCGGAACCGGACAGGGCGAATAGCAATCAGCCCCAGCATTTT
NA,TRBV4-3,TRBD2,TRBJ2-3,CASSQDWLAGHGDTQYF,TGCGCCAGCAGCCAAGATTGGCTAGCGGGCCACGGGGATACGCAGTATTTT
NA,TRBV11-2,NA,TRBJ2-1,CASSSLGQGGNEQFF,TGTGCCAGCAGCTCCCTGGGGCAGGGAGGAAATGAGCAGTTCTTC
many,TRBV10-3,TRBD1,TRBJ2-1,CAISQGASNEQFF,TGTGCCATCAGCCAGGGGGCCTCCAATGAGCAGTTCTTC
NA,TRBV5-1,NA,TRBJ2-6,CASSFYPGRNPSGANVLTF,TGCGCCAGCAGCTTTTACCCGGGACGGAATCCCTCTGGGGCCAACGTCCTGACTTTC
few,TRBV9,NA,TRBJ2-3,CASSVAGVLTDTQYF,TGTGCCAGCAGCGTAGCAGGGGTCCTCACAGATACGCAGTATTTT